This T cell receptor (beta chain) was sequenced during a study of T cell responses to AZD1222 COVID-19 vaccine. Assay used: immunoSEQ multiplex PCR; TCRdb lists only in-frame clones, some missing. The sample holds 100,000 or so clones, 80% to 95% seen once. Sequencing used peripheral blood, obtained 28 days after the second AZD1222 dose. This TCR was recovered from an adult who received the AZD1222 COVID-19 vaccine.

CDR3 in amino acids: CASSPGTDGNTIYF. As DNA, the CDR3 is TGCGCCAGCAGCCCAGGGACAGACGGAAACACCATATATTTT. The V call is TRBV5-1, the J call TRBJ1-3; 7 nucleotides line up with TRBD1. The CDR3 is made up of 14 amino acids. The germline gives CDR1 SGHRS, CDR2 YFSETQ. J lost 4 bases, V lost 4 bases, and 5 bases had no gene match.